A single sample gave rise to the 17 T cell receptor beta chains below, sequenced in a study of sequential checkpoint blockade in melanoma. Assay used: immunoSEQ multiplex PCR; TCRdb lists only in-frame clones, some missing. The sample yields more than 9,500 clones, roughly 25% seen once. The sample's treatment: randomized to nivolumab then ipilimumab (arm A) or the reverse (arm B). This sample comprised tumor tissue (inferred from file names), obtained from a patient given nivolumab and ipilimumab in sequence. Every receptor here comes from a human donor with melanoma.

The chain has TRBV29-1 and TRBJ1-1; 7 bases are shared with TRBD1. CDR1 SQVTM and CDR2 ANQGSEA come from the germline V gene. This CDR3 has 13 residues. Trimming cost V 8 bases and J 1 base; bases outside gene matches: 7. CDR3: CSIRTGRNTEAFF. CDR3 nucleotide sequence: TGCAGCATCAGGACAGGACGGAACACTGAAGCTTTCTTT.

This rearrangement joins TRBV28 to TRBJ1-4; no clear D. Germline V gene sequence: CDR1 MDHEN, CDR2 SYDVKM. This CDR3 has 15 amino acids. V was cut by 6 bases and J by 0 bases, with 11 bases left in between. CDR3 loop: CASSPFAATNEKLFF. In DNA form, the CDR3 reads TGTGCCAGCAGCCCCTTCGCCGCAACTAATGAAAAACTGTTTTTT.

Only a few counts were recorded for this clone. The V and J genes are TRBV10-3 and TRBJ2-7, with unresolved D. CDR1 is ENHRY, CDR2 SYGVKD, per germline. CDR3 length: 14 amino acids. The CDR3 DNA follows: TGTGCCAGCAGTGAGGTGGGGTCCTACTACGAGCAGTACGTC. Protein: CASSEVGSYYEQYV.

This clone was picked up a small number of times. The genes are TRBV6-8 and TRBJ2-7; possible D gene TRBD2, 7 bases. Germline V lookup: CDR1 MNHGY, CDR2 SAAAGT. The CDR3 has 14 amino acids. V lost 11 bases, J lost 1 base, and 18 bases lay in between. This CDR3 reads CASKGRGPSYEQYV. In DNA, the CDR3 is TGTGCCTCAAAGGGGCGGGGGCCTTCCTACGAGCAGTACGTC.

In DNA form, the CDR3 reads TGCGCCAGCAGCCACAGGGGGTGGACCGGGGAGCTGTTTTTT. This codes for CASSHRGWTGELFF. The chain combines TRBV4-1 with TRBJ2-2; 7 nucleotides line up with TRBD1. The V gene end was trimmed by 3 bases and the J gene end by 5 bases; junction bases not matched to a gene: 3. The CDR3 is 14 residues long. The V gene's germline CDR1 is MGHRA and CDR2 YSYEKL.

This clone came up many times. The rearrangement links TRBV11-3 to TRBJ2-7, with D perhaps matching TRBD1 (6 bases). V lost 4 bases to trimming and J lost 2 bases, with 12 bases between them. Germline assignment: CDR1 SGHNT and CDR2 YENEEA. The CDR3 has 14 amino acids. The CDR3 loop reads CASSSSGQTYEQYV. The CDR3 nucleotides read TGTGCCAGCAGCTCCTCCGGACAGACCTACGAGCAGTACGTC.

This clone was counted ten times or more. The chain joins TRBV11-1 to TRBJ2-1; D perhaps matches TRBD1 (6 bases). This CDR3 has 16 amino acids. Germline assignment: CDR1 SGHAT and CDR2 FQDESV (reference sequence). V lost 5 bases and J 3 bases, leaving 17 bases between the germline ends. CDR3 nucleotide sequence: TGTGCCAGCAGCCCCAGTCTAGGGGGTAGCTACAATGAGCAGTTCTTC. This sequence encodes CASSPSLGGSYNEQFF. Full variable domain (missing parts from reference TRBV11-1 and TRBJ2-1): EAEVAQSPRYKITEKSQAVAFWCDPISGHATLYWYRQILGQGPELLVQFQDESVVDDSQLPKDRFSAERLKGVDSTLKIQPAELGDSAMYLCASSPSLGGSYNEQFFGPGTRLTVL.

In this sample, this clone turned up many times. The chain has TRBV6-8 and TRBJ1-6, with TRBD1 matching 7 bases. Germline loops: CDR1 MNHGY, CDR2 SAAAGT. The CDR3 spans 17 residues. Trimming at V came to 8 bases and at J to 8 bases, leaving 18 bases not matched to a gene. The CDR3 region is CASRAPTGFRLDSPLHF. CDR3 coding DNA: TGTGCCAGCCGGGCGCCGACAGGGTTCAGATTGGATTCACCCCTCCACTTT.

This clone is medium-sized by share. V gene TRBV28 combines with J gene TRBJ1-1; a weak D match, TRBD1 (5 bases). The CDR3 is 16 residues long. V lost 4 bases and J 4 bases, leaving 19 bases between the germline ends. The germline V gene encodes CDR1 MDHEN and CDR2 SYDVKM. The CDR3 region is CASSSFRGALGTEAFF. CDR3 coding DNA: TGTGCCAGCAGTTCTTTTCGAGGGGCCCTCGGCACTGAAGCTTTCTTT.

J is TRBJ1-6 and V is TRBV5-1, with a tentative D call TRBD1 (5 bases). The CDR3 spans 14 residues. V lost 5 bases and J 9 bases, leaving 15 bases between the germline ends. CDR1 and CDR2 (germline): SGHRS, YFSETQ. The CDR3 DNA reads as TGCGCCAGCAGAGGGGTCGGGGAGGCTTCACCCCTCCACTTT. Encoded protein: CASRGVGEASPLHF.

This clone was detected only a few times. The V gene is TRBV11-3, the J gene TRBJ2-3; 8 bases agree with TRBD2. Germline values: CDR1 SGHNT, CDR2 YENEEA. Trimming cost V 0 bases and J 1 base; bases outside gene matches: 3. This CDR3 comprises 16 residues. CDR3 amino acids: CASSLERRGGTDTQYF. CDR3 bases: TGTGCCAGCAGCTTAGAACGGCGGGGGGGCACAGATACGCAGTATTTT.

CDR3 coding DNA: TGCGCCAGCAGCCAAGATCTCCCCCTTTTTAAGGGCACTGAAGCTTTCTTT. Encoded protein: CASSQDLPLFKGTEAFF. This chain joins TRBV1 and TRBJ1-1. TRBV1 is a pseudogene locus. The CDR3 contains 17 residues.

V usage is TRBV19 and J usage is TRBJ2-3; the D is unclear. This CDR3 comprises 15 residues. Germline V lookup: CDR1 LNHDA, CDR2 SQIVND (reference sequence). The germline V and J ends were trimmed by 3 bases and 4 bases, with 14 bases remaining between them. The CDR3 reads CASSIRVRIPDTQYF. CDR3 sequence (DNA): TGTGCCAGTAGTATTAGGGTGAGGATTCCAGATACGCAGTATTTT.

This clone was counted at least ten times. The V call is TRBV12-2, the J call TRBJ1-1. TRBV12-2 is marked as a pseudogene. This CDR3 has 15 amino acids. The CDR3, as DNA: TGTGCCGGGGGAGAATGGCAGGGTGCGAACACTGAAGCTTTCTTT. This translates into CAGGEWQGANTEAFF.

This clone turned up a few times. The chain's CDR3 is CASTLAGADTQYF. The CDR3 DNA reads as TGTGCCAGTACTCTAGCGGGGGCAGATACGCAGTATTTT. V is TRBV19 and J is TRBJ2-3; TRBD2 matches at 10 bases. From germline, CDR1 is LNHDA and CDR2 SQIVND (reference sequence). The CDR3 spans 13 residues. With V trimmed by 7 bases and J by 4 bases, 2 bases remained unmatched.

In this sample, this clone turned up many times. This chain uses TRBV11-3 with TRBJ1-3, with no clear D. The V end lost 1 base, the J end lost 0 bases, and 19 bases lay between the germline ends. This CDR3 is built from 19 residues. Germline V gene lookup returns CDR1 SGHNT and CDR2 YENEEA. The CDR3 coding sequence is TGTGCCAGCAGCTTAGTCCTAGGAGAAGCGTGGGACTCTGGAAACACCATATATTTT. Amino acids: CASSLVLGEAWDSGNTIYF.

The CDR3 loop reads CASSLGPGSHNEQFF. In DNA form, the CDR3 reads TGTGCCAGCAGCTTAGGCCCGGGTTCACACAATGAGCAGTTCTTC. The V call is TRBV11-3, the J call TRBJ2-1; D not certain. The CDR3 sequence is 15 residues long. Germline V gene sequence: CDR1 SGHNT, CDR2 YENEEA. V lost 1 base to trimming and J lost 5 bases, with 12 bases between them.